Below, 29 T cell receptor beta chains from the same sample are listed, as sequenced in a study of radiotherapy plus CTLA-4 blockade in lung cancer. Repertoires were generated with immunoSEQ multiplex PCR, while TCRdb's copy carries only in-frame clones and drops some. Of 130,000 or so clones listed, about 87% are singletons. The sequences come from peripheral blood, collected from a patient treated with radiotherapy plus ipilimumab. These receptors were obtained from a human donor with non-small cell lung cancer that progressed on radiotherapy plus ipilimumab.

The chain links TRBV27 to TRBJ2-2, with 7 positions matching TRBD2. The CDR3 length is 11 residues. The J segment lost 13 bases and the V segment lost 5 bases, leaving 4 bases of the junction unmatched. The germline V gene encodes CDR1 MNHEY and CDR2 SMNVEV (reference sequence). CDR3: CASSTGGGLFF. The DNA of the CDR3 is TGTGCCAGCAGTACGGGAGGTGGGCTGTTTTTT.

This chain connects TRBV4-3 to TRBJ2-2; 8 bases match TRBD2. The CDR3 runs to 17 residues. The V segment lost 2 bases and the J segment 1 base; nucleotides outside the gene matches: 6. Germline V lookup: CDR1 LGHNA, CDR2 YSLEER. As DNA, the CDR3 is TGCGCCAGCAGCCAACCTCGGGGGGGCGGGAACACCGGGGAGCTGTTTTTT. Amino acid sequence: CASSQPRGGGNTGELFF.

The chain has TRBV2 and TRBJ2-2, with D unresolved. CDR1 SNHLY and CDR2 FYNNEI come from the germline V gene. There are 15 residues in the CDR3. Trimming removed 2 bases at V and 2 bases at J, with 9 bases between. DNA for the CDR3: TGTGCCAGCAGTGAAATACCAGCTAACACCGGGGAGCTGTTTTTT. This translates into CASSEIPANTGELFF.

V is TRBV6-5 and J is TRBJ2-2; D is ambiguous. Germline V lookup: CDR1 MNHEY, CDR2 SVGAGI. The CDR3 loop spans 16 amino acids. V was shortened by 0 bases and J by 6 bases, with 14 bases between the two germline ends. The CDR3 region is CASSYSTRQRAGELFF. DNA for the CDR3: TGTGCCAGCAGTTACTCGACCAGACAACGGGCCGGGGAGCTGTTTTTT.

In its sample, this clone was seen a few times. This chain joins TRBV10-3 and TRBJ1-1, with D hard to call. This CDR3 is built from 12 residues. Germline CDR1 is ENHRY and CDR2 is SYGVKD. V lost 4 bases and J 0 bases, leaving 3 bases between the germline ends. The CDR3: CAISGVNTEAFF. CDR3 coding DNA: TGTGCCATCAGTGGAGTGAACACTGAAGCTTTCTTT.

The chain is built from TRBV7-9 and TRBJ1-1, with 9 bases fitting TRBD1. In germline, CDR1 is SEHNR, CDR2 FQNEAQ (reference sequence). The trim removed 4 bases at V and 3 bases at J, leaving 3 bases unmatched. The CDR3 extends over 14 amino acids. CDR3 residues: CASSSGDRDTEAFF. The CDR3 DNA reads TGTGCCAGCAGCTCAGGGGACAGGGACACTGAAGCTTTCTTT.

The chain uses TRBV11-2 and TRBJ2-7; D might be TRBD1 (6 bases). The CDR3 loop spans 16 amino acids. Trimming took 5 bases from V and 3 from J, leaving 20 bases between them. Germline lookup yields CDR1 SGHAT and CDR2 FQNNGV. CDR3 coding DNA: TGTGCCAGCAGCCGGGCCTCAACAGGGTACTTCTACGAGCAGTACTTC. Protein: CASSRASTGYFYEQYF.

The sample holds one count of this clone. The V gene is TRBV5-6, the J gene TRBJ2-7; 9 bases match TRBD2. Germline V lookup: CDR1 SGHDT, CDR2 YYEEEE. Unmatched junction bases numbered 6, after V lost 4 bases and J lost 4 bases. The CDR3 has 14 residues. CDR3 sequence reads: CASSNGLAKYEQYF. CDR3 nucleotides: TGTGCCAGCAGCAACGGACTAGCGAAGTACGAGCAGTACTTC.

The chain combines TRBV5-1 with TRBJ2-4, with TRBD1 as a possible D gene (5 bases). From germline, CDR1 is SGHRS and CDR2 YFSETQ. The V end was cut by 3 bases, the J end by 0 bases, with 7 bases between. The CDR3 covers 14 residues. Written as DNA, the CDR3 is TGCGCCAGCAGCTGGGGCTTAGCCAAAAACATTCAGTACTTC. It translates to CASSWGLAKNIQYF. The full variable domain, rest sourced from reference TRBV5-1 and TRBJ2-4, is KAGVTQTPRYLIKTRGQQVTLSCSPISGHRSVSWYQQTPGQGLQFLFEYFSETQRNKGNFPGRFSGRQFSNSRSEMNVSTLELGDSALYLCASSWGLAKNIQYFGAGTRLSVL.

V gene TRBV6-5 combines with J gene TRBJ1-3; TRBD1 might be the D (5 bases). This CDR3 is built from 15 residues. The germline V gene has CDR1 MNHEY and CDR2 SVGAGI. V lost 0 bases and J 1 base, leaving 7 bases between the germline ends. CDR3 loop: CASSYSGGSGNTIYF. The CDR3 DNA reads TGTGCCAGCAGTTACTCGGGGGGGTCTGGAAACACCATATATTTT.

The table lists this clone with a few counts. The rearrangement links TRBV5-6 to TRBJ2-2, with 8 bases identical to TRBD1. The trim removed 1 base at V and 0 bases at J, leaving 2 bases unmatched. The CDR3 sequence is 16 residues long. Germline CDR1 SGHDT, CDR2 YYEEEE. As DNA, the CDR3 is TGTGCCAGCAGCTTGCGACAGGGGACGAACACCGGGGAGCTGTTTTTT. It yields the protein CASSLRQGTNTGELFF.

To note about this clone: The sample has other DNA sequences that encode this CDR3 too. The chain links TRBV6-1 to TRBJ1-2; D call uncertain. The CDR3 extends over 13 amino acids. Trimming stripped 4 bases from V and 1 base from J, with 7 bases between. Germline V gene data show CDR1 as MNHNS and CDR2 as SASEGT. The CDR3 sequence is CASSATVNYGYTF. The CDR3 DNA reads TGTGCCAGCAGTGCCACGGTTAACTATGGCTACACCTTC.

The J gene is TRBJ1-2, the V gene TRBV7-3, with 8 bases aligning to TRBD1. Losses at the gene ends were 2 bases for V and 0 bases for J; bases not matched to a gene: 2. The CDR3 covers 15 residues. Looked up from germline, CDR1 is SGHTA and CDR2 is FQGTGA. The CDR3 region is CASSLGQGPNYGYTF. The CDR3 nucleotides read TGTGCCAGCAGCTTAGGACAGGGCCCTAACTATGGCTACACCTTC.

The V and J genes are TRBV5-1 and TRBJ1-1; TRBD1 might be the D (6 bases). V was pared by 6 bases and J by 1 base, with 10 bases between. This CDR3 comprises 13 residues. Germline assignment: CDR1 SGHRS and CDR2 YFSETQ. The CDR3 DNA is TGCGCCAGCAAACAGGGCACGAACACTGAAGCTTTCTTT. Translating gives CASKQGTNTEAFF. The variable domain in full, completed from reference TRBV5-1 and TRBJ1-1, reads KAGVTQTPRYLIKTRGQQVTLSCSPISGHRSVSWYQQTPGQGLQFLFEYFSETQRNKGNFPGRFSGRQFSNSRSEMNVSTLELGDSALYLCASKQGTNTEAFFGQGTRLTVV.

This rearrangement joins TRBV7-8 to TRBJ2-1; TRBD2 aligns across 12 bases. The CDR3 runs 16 residues. CDR1 SGHVS and CDR2 FQNEAQ come from the germline V gene. Unmatched junction bases numbered 7, after V lost 4 bases and J lost 6 bases. The CDR3 DNA follows: TGTGCCAGCAGCTGGACCGGGACTAGCGGGTCCAATGAGCAGTTCTTC. Protein sequence: CASSWTGTSGSNEQFF.

CDR3 DNA sequence: TGCGCCAGCAGCTTGACAGGGGACTATGAGCAGTTCTTC. Protein: CASSLTGDYEQFF. The V call is TRBV5-1, the J call TRBJ2-1, with a weak D call TRBD1 (7 bases). Germline-derived CDR1 and CDR2 are SGHRS and YFSETQ. The CDR3 consists of 13 residues. Trimming shortened V by 1 base and J by 8 bases, and 10 bases separated the two germline ends.

This clone was counted once. This chain joins TRBV5-6 and TRBJ2-1; D gene unclear. This CDR3 has 13 residues. Germline V gene data show CDR1 as SGHDT and CDR2 as YYEEEE. V shed 3 bases and J shed 9 bases, with 13 bases lying between them. The CDR3 loop reads CASSSGGFPEQFF. In DNA, the CDR3 is TGTGCCAGCAGCTCTGGTGGTTTTCCTGAGCAGTTCTTC.

The chain has TRBV18 and TRBJ2-7; maybe TRBD1 (6 bases). From germline, CDR1 is KGHSH and CDR2 LQKENI. The CDR3 has 15 amino acids. V was cut by 2 bases and J by 5 bases, with 16 bases left in between. The CDR3, as DNA: TGTGCCAGCTCACCATTGGGGACACCAATTAACGAGCAGTACTTC. Translating it yields CASSPLGTPINEQYF.

The rearrangement joins TRBV19 to TRBJ1-4, with D uncertain. Looked up from germline, CDR1 is LNHDA and CDR2 is SQIVND (reference sequence). V was clipped by 9 bases and J by 5 bases, with 13 bases between them. CDR3 length: 13 amino acids. CDR3 residues: CASSDRWNEKLFF. CDR3 nucleotides: TGTGCCAGCTCAGACCGTTGGAATGAAAAACTGTTTTTT.

This clone was detected once. The chain recombines TRBV7-9 with TRBJ2-7; D not certain. This CDR3 is built from 13 residues. Looked up from germline, CDR1 is SEHNR and CDR2 is FQNEAQ (reference sequence). V was trimmed by 0 bases and J by 2 bases, leaving 5 bases between them. CDR3 coding DNA: TGTGCCAGCAGCTTAGCGGGGACCTACGAGCAGTACTTC. Its translation: CASSLAGTYEQYF.

This clone was found once. V and J are TRBV25-1 and TRBJ1-1; D gene unclear. Germline V lookup: CDR1 MGHDK, CDR2 SYGVNS. Trimming took 4 bases from V and 5 from J, leaving 8 bases between them. This CDR3 is built from 12 residues. The CDR3 DNA is TGTGCCAGCAGTGGAACCGGGACTGAAGCTTTCTTT. This translates into CASSGTGTEAFF.

This rearrangement joins TRBV5-4 to TRBJ2-3; 11 nucleotides agree with TRBD1. CDR3 size: 15 residues. CDR1 SGHNT and CDR2 YYREEE come from the germline V gene (reference sequence). Trimming cost V 2 bases and J 6 bases; bases outside gene matches: 5. The CDR3 protein is CASSFGQGAGDTQYF. The DNA for the CDR3 is TGTGCCAGCAGCTTCGGACAGGGGGCGGGCGATACGCAGTATTTT. The full variable domain, its missing parts supplied by reference TRBV5-4 and TRBJ2-3, is ETGVTQSPTHLIKTRGQQVTLRCSSQSGHNTVSWYQQALGQGPQFIFQYYREEENGRGNFPPRFSGLQFPNYSSELNVNALELDDSALYLCASSFGQGAGDTQYFGPGTRLTVL.

This chain connects TRBV7-6 to TRBJ2-2; D call uncertain. CDR3 size: 13 residues. V lost 5 bases to trimming and J lost 7 bases, with 11 bases between them. The germline gives CDR1 SGHVS, CDR2 FNYEAQ. The CDR3 reads CASSLSIGGELFF. The CDR3 DNA is TGTGCCAGCAGCCTATCGATCGGCGGGGAGCTGTTTTTT.

This clone came up a few times. The chain joins TRBV19 to TRBJ1-2; no definite D call. Trimming removed 2 bases from V and 0 bases from J, with 4 bases in between. Per germline, CDR1 LNHDA and CDR2 SQIVND (reference sequence). The CDR3 has 13 amino acids. The CDR3 sequence: CASSIPSNYGYTF. The CDR3 DNA is TGTGCCAGTAGTATACCCTCTAACTATGGCTACACCTTC.

This clone has only one observation. The chain couples TRBV28 to TRBJ2-3; D is unresolved. The CDR3 spans 10 residues. The V and J ends lost 8 bases and 9 bases respectively, with 9 bases between them. CDR1 MDHEN and CDR2 SYDVKM come from the germline V gene. The CDR3 loop reads CASSGETQYF. The CDR3 DNA follows: TGTGCCAGCTCGGGTGAGACGCAGTATTTT.

This clone was seen once. V and J are TRBV5-5 and TRBJ2-5, with D possibly matching TRBD2 (5 bases). The germline gives CDR1 SGHKS, CDR2 YYEKEE (reference sequence). Between the trimmed V and J ends, which lost 4 bases and 4 bases, there was a span of 11 bases. The length of the CDR3 is 13 residues. Here the CDR3 DNA reads TGTGCCAGCAGCCCGGACTGGAGAGAGACCCAGTACTTC. This encodes CASSPDWRETQYF. Complete variable domain (other parts from reference TRBV5-5 and TRBJ2-5): DAGVTQSPTHLIKTRGQQVTLRCSPISGHKSVSWYQQVLGQGPQFIFQYYEKEERGRGNFPDRFSARQFPNYSSELNVNALLLGDSALYLCASSPDWRETQYFGPGTRLLVL.

The chain is built from TRBV29-1 and TRBJ2-1; 10 bases fit TRBD2. The CDR3 is 14 amino acids. Germline V gene sequence: CDR1 SQVTM, CDR2 ANQGSEA. The V and J ends lost 8 bases and 8 bases, in that order; junction bases with no gene match: 12. The CDR3 bases are TGCAGCACCGGACTAGCGGACTTGGAGGATGAGCAGTTCTTC. Protein: CSTGLADLEDEQFF.

The rearrangement joins TRBV6-1 to TRBJ2-1; the D gene is possibly TRBD2 (5 bases). Germline values: CDR1 MNHNS, CDR2 SASEGT. CDR3 length equals 16 residues. V gave up 1 base and J gave up 8 bases, with 18 bases separating them. CDR3 sequence: CASSEGVRSSLDEQFF. In DNA form, the CDR3 reads TGTGCCAGCAGTGAAGGGGTAAGGTCTAGCCTGGATGAGCAGTTCTTC.

The V call is TRBV9, the J call TRBJ1-2; maybe TRBD1 (6 bases). V lost 2 bases, J lost 8 bases, and 13 bases lay in between. From germline, CDR1 is SGDLS and CDR2 YYNGEE. This CDR3 spans 13 amino acids. CDR3 loop: CASSVRQDSGYTF. The CDR3 DNA follows: TGTGCCAGCAGCGTCCGACAGGACTCAGGCTACACCTTC.